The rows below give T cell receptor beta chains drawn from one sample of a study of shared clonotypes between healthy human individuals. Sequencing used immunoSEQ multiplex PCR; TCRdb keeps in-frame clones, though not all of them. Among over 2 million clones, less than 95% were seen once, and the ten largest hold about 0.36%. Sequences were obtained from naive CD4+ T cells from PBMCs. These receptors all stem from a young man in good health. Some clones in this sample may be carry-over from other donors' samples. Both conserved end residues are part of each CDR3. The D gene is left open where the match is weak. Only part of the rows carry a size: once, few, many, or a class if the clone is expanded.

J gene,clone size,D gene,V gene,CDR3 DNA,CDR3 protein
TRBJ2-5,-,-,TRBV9,TGTGCCAGCAGCGGCCAGGGGCAGACGTTCGAGACCCAGTACTTC,CASSGQGQTFETQYF
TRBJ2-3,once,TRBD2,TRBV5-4,TGTGCCAGCAGCTTGCAGCTAGCGGGAACTAGCACAGATACGCAGTATTTT,CASSLQLAGTSTDTQYF
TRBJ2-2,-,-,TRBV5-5,TGTGCCAGCAGTCGTCCGGGTACAGGGAACACCGGGGAGCTGTTTTTT,CASSRPGTGNTGELFF
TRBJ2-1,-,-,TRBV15,TGTGCCACCAGCCCCGGGACTTCGGTCTCCTACAATGAGCAGTTCTTC,CATSPGTSVSYNEQFF
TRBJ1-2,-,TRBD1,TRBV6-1,TGTGCCAGCAGTGAAGCGCTCAAGGGGGCGAACTATGGCTACACCTTC,CASSEALKGANYGYTF
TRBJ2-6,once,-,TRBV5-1,TGCGCCAGCAGCCAGAACTCTGGGGCCAACGTCCTGACTTTC,CASSQNSGANVLTF
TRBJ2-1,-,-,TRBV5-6,TGTGCCAGCAGTTTAAGCGGGCCCAAGGATGAGCAGTTCTTC,CASSLSGPKDEQFF
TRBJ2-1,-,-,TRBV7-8,TGTGCCAGCAGAATTTTCCGTCAGCGGACCCACAATGAGCAGTTCTTC,CASRIFRQRTHNEQFF
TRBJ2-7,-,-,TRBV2,TGTGCCAGCAGTGAAATGGACGGGGCTCGGTACTTC,CASSEMDGARYF
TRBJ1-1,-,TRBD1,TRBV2,TGTGCCAGCCACAGGGGAGGGACTGAAGCTTTCTTT,CASHRGGTEAFF
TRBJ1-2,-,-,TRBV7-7,TGTGCCAGCAGCTTAGAATTGGGGCAGCAAACAATCTATAACTATGGCTACACCTTC,CASSLELGQQTIYNYGYTF
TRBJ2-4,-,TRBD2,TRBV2,TGTGCCAGCTCCGGGCGGGAGGACAGATATGACAAAAACATTCAGTACTTC,CASSGREDRYDKNIQYF
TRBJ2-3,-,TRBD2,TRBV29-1,TGCAGCGTTGCCATAGCGGGTTTAGCCACAGATACGCAGTATTTT,CSVAIAGLATDTQYF
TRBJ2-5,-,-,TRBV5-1,TGCGCCAGCAGCTTGCTGGCAGGGAAGAGAGGGGGGCAAGAGACCCAGTACTTC,CASSLLAGKRGGQETQYF
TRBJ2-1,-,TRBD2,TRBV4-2,TGTGCCAGCAGCCGCGAACAGACTAGCGGGAGGTTGGGTGAGCAGTTCTTC,CASSREQTSGRLGEQFF
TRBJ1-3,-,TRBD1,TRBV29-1,TGCAGCGTGCTAACAGGGGCCAACTCTGGAAACACCATATATTTT,CSVLTGANSGNTIYF
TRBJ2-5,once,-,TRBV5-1,TGCGCCAGCAGCCTCTCCCCAACCGGGAGAGGAGAGACCCAGTACTTC,CASSLSPTGRGETQYF
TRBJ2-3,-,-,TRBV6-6,TGTGCCAGCAGACGAGGACACCCCACAGATACGCAGTATTTT,CASRRGHPTDTQYF
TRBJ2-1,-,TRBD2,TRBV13,TGTGCCAGCAGCTTTGGACTAGCGGGAGGAGGATCCTACAATGAGCAGTTCTTC,CASSFGLAGGGSYNEQFF
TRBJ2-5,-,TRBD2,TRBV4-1,TGCGCCAGCAGCCAAGATCGGGGGGGACTAGCGGGTCTTCCGACCCAGTACTTC,CASSQDRGGLAGLPTQYF
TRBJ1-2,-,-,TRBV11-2,TGTGCCAGCAGCCACGGGACTGCCTATGGCTACACCTTC,CASSHGTAYGYTF
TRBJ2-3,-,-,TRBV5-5,TGTGCCAGCAGCTTGCGGACCTTGGGAACAGATACGCAGTATTTT,CASSLRTLGTDTQYF
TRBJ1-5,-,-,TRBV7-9,TGTGCCAGCAGCTTAGGAGTAAGTGAATATAGCAATCAGCCCCAGCATTTT,CASSLGVSEYSNQPQHF
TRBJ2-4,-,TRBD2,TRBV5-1,TGCGCCAGCAGCTTCGGGACTAGCGGGAGACAGTACTTC,CASSFGTSGRQYF
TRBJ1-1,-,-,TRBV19,TGTGCCAGTAGTCCGTTTGTCGGACCCACCATAAATGAAGCTTTCTTT,CASSPFVGPTINEAFF
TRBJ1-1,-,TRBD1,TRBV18,TGTGCCAGCTCACTCTCAGGGGGCCGGAACACTGAAGCTTTCTTT,CASSLSGGRNTEAFF
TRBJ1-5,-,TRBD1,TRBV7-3,TGTGCCAGCAGCTTAGGGGAGGGACAGGGGGGTCAGCCCCAGCATTTT,CASSLGEGQGGQPQHF
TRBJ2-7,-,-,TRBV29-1,TGCAGCGTTAAGGGACCTCAAAACGAGCAGTACTTC,CSVKGPQNEQYF
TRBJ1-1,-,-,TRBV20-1,TGCAGTGCCCTCGTAGGACATCAAGCTTTCTTT,CSALVGHQAFF
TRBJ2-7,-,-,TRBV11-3,TGTGCCAGCAGTCGTGGGGGGGGCTACGGATCCTACGAGCAGTACTTC,CASSRGGGYGSYEQYF
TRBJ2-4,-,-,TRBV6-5,TGTGCCAGCAGTTACCATGGGGGTTCGGCCAAAAACATTCAGTACTTC,CASSYHGGSAKNIQYF
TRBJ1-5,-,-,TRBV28,TGTGCCAGCAGCCCAACACAGGGAAGCAATCAGCCCCAGCATTTT,CASSPTQGSNQPQHF
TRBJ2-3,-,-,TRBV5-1,TGCGCCAGCAGCTCTGACTTCTATACGCAGTATTTT,CASSSDFYTQYF
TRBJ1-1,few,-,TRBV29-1,TGCAGCGTCGCGCAGGGAAACGCCGAAGCTTTCTTT,CSVAQGNAEAFF
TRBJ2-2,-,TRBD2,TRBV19,TGTGCCAGTACCAATACGGGGGGTAACACCGGGGAGCTGTTTTTT,CASTNTGGNTGELFF
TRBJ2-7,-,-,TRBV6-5,TGTGCCAGCAGTTCTCGACAGCCCCACTACGAGCAGTACTTC,CASSSRQPHYEQYF
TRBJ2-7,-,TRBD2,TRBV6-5,TGTGCCAGCCGGTCCGGGCGGGAGTACGAGCAGTACTTC,CASRSGREYEQYF
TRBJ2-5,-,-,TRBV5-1,TGCGCCAGCAGCTTATCGGGGCCTAGGGAGACCCAGTACTTC,CASSLSGPRETQYF
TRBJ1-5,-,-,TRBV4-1,TGCGCCAGCAGCCAAGAACTAGGGCAGCCCCAGCATTTT,CASSQELGQPQHF
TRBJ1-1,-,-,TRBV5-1,TGCGCCAGCAGCGCGGGGTTCCTGAGGAACACTGAAGCTTTCTTT,CASSAGFLRNTEAFF
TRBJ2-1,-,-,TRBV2,TGTGCCAGCGGGTCCCTCCCCAAGCGGTCCTACAATGAGCAGTTCTTC,CASGSLPKRSYNEQFF
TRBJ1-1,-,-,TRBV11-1,TGTGCCAGCAGCTTAGGGGTATTATTCGACACTGAAGCTTTCTTT,CASSLGVLFDTEAFF
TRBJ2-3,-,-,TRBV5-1,TGCGCCAGCAGCTTGGACCGGGCCGATACGCAGTATTTT,CASSLDRADTQYF
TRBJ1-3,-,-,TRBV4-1,TGCGCCAGCAGCCAAGCATCTCCATCCTCTGGAAACACCATATATTTT,CASSQASPSSGNTIYF
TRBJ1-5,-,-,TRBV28,TGTGCCAGCAGTCTCACTTTGGGGTCCCTTAGCAATCAGCCCCAGCATTTT,CASSLTLGSLSNQPQHF
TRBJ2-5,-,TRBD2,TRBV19,TGTGCCAGTAGTCCCCGACTAGCGGGCCGCGCACAAGAGACCCAGTACTTC,CASSPRLAGRAQETQYF
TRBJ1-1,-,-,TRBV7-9,TGTGCCAGCACCCGCGATGGGGTTGGGACTGAAGCTTTCTTT,CASTRDGVGTEAFF
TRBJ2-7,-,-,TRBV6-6,TGTGCCAGCAGCTACGGCGACGAGCAGTACTTC,CASSYGDEQYF
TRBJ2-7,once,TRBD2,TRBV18,TGTGCCAGCTCACCATCGACTAGCGGGAACGAGCAGTACTTC,CASSPSTSGNEQYF
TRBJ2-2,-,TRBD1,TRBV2,TGTGCCAGCAGGAAAGGACAGGGGGTCACCGGGGAGCTGTTTTTT,CASRKGQGVTGELFF
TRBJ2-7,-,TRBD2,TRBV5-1,TGCGCCAGCAGCGAGACGGGAGGGCCTATCTACGAGCAGTACTTC,CASSETGGPIYEQYF
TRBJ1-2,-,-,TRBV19,TGTGCCAGTAGTACCCAAACCGACGGATACTATGGCTACACCTTC,CASSTQTDGYYGYTF
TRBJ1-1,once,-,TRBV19,TGTGCCAGTAGTCCCTCCCAGACCTTTATGAACACTGAAGCTTTCTTT,CASSPSQTFMNTEAFF
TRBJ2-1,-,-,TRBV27,TGTGCCAGCAGTCATCTGGATGTAGCCTACAATGAGCAGTTCTTC,CASSHLDVAYNEQFF